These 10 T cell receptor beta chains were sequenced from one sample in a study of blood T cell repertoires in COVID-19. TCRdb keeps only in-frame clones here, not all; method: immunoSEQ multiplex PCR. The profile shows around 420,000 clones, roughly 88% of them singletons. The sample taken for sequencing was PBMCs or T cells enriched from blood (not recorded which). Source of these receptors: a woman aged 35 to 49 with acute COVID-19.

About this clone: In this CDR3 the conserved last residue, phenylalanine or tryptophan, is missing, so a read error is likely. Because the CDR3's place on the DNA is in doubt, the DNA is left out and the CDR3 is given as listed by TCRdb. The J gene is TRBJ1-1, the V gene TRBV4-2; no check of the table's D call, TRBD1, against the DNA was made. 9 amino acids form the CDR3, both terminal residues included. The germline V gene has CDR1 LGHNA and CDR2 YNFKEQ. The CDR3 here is CASSPNRPP.

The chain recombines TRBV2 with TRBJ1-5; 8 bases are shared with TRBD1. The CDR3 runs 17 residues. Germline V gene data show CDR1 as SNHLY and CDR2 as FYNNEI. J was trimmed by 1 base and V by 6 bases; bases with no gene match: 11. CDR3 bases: TGTGCCAGCAGAGCAACAGGGGGAGGTTGGAGCAATCAGCCCCAGCATTTT. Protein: CASRATGGGWSNQPQHF.

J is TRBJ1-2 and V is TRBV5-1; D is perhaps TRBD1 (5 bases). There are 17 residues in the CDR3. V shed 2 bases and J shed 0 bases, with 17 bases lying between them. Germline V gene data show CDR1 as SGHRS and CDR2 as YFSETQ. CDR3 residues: CASSLSVIGGANYGYTF. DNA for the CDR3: TGCGCCAGCAGCTTAAGTGTGATCGGGGGAGCTAACTATGGCTACACCTTC.

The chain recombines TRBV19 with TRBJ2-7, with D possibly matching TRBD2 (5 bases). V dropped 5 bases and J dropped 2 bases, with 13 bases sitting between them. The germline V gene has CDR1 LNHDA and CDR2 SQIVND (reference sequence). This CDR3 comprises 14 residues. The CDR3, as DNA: TGTGCCAGTAGTCCATCTGGGGAGACCTACGAGCAGTACTTC. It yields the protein CASSPSGETYEQYF. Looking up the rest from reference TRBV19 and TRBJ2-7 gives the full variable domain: DGGITQSPKYLFRKEGQNVTLSCEQNLNHDAMYWYRQDPGQGLRLIYYSQIVNDFQKGDIAEGYSVSREKKESFPLTVTSAQKNPTAFYLCASSPSGETYEQYFGPGTRLTVT.

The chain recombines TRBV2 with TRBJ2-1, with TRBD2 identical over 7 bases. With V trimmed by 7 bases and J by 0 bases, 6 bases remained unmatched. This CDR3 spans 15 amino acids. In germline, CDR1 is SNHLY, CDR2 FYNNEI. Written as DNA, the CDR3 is TGTGCCAGCACAACTAGCGACGGCTCCTACAATGAGCAGTTCTTC. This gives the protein CASTTSDGSYNEQFF.

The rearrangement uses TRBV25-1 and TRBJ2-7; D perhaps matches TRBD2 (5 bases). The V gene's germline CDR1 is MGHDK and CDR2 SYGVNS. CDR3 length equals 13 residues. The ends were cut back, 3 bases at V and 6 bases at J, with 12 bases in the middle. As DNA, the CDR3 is TGTGCCAGCAGTGACCTGAAAGGGAGCGAGCAGTACTTC. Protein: CASSDLKGSEQYF.

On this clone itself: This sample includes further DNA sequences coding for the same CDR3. The CDR3 region has the DNA TGTGCCAGCAGGACAGGGGGTACTGAAGCTTTCTTT. This translates into CASRTGGTEAFF. The chain couples TRBV12-3 or TRBV12-4 to TRBJ1-1; 9 nucleotides match TRBD1. The CDR3 contains 12 residues. The ends lost 6 bases at V and 5 bases at J; junction bases unmatched: 1.

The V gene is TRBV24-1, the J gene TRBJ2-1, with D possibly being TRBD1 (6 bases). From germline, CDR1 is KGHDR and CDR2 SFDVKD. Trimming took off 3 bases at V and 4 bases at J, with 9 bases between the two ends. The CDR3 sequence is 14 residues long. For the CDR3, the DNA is TGTGCCACCAGTGATACCAGGGGTTACAATGAGCAGTTCTTC. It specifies CATSDTRGYNEQFF.

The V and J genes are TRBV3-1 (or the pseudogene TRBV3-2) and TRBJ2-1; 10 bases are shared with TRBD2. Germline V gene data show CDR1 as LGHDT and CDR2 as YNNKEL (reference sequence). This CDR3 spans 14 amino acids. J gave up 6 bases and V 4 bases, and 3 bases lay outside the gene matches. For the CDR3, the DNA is TGTGCCAGCAGCCTGGCTAGCGGGGGCAATGAGCAGTTCTTC. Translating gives CASSLASGGNEQFF.

The chain's CDR3 is CASKNPGQANTEAFF. The CDR3 DNA sequence: TGTGCCAGCAAAAACCCGGGACAGGCGAACACTGAAGCTTTCTTT. The rearrangement joins TRBV13 to TRBJ1-1, with 8 bases aligning to TRBD1. Germline CDR1 and CDR2: PRHDT and FYEKMQ (reference sequence). Losses at the gene ends were 7 bases for V and 1 base for J; bases not matched to a gene: 8. CDR3 length: 15 amino acids.